A single sample gave rise to the 10 T cell receptor beta chains below, sequenced in a study of blood T cell repertoires in COVID-19. Data came from immunoSEQ multiplex PCR; TCRdb stores just in-frame clones and leaves some out. Of under 75,000 clones listed, 80% to 90% are singletons. Sequencing was performed on peripheral blood. The source is a human donor in a cohort sampled during active COVID-19.

The V and J genes are TRBV18 and TRBJ1-2, with 9 bases identical to TRBD1. The CDR3 has 13 residues. CDR1 is KGHSH and CDR2 is LQKENI in the germline V gene. The J segment lost 8 bases and the V segment lost 4 bases, leaving 5 bases of the junction unmatched. The chain's CDR3 is CASSLQGAQGYTF. As DNA, the CDR3 is TGTGCCAGCTCACTACAGGGGGCTCAAGGCTACACCTTC.

The V and J genes are TRBV12-3 or TRBV12-4 and TRBJ2-1, with TRBD1 matching 7 bases. The V segment lost 6 bases and the J segment 15 bases; nucleotides outside the gene matches: 14. The CDR3 contains 13 residues. The CDR3 protein is CASSRDREPLPFF. DNA of the CDR3: TGTGCCAGCAGCCGCGACAGGGAACCACTGCCGTTCTTC.

V and J are TRBV10-3 and TRBJ1-2; D unresolved. The CDR3 spans 13 residues. CDR1 and CDR2 (germline): ENHRY, SYGVKD. Trimming shortened V by 0 bases and J by 5 bases, and 7 bases separated the two germline ends. CDR3 sequence (DNA): TGTGCCATCAGTGAGTCCCGGGAGTATGGCTACACCTTC. Protein product: CAISESREYGYTF.

This chain connects TRBV5-1 to TRBJ1-1; D may be TRBD1 (6 bases). The CDR3 sequence is 13 residues long. Per germline, CDR1 SGHRS and CDR2 YFSETQ. The V end was cut by 5 bases, the J end by 3 bases, with 11 bases between. CDR3 nucleotide sequence: TGCGCCAGCAGATTTAACAGGGACACTGAAGCTTTCTTT. Its protein is CASRFNRDTEAFF.

The chain is built from TRBV24-1 and TRBJ1-4, with D perhaps TRBD1 (5 bases). Trimming pared 3 bases from V and 7 bases from J, leaving 11 bases between. CDR1 KGHDR and CDR2 SFDVKD come from the germline V gene. This CDR3 contains 14 residues. Here the CDR3 DNA reads TGTGCCACCAGTGATAAGGGGCCGGCTGAAAAACTGTTTTTT. This codes for CATSDKGPAEKLFF.

This clone was seen many times. The DNA of the CDR3 is TGCGCCAGCAGAAACAGGGGGTATACGCAGTATTTT. It is translated as CASRNRGYTQYF. This chain connects TRBV5-1 to TRBJ2-3; TRBD1 aligns across 8 bases. Germline CDR1 and CDR2: SGHRS and YFSETQ. Trimming took 5 bases from V and 7 from J; bases not matched to a gene: 3. There are 12 residues in the CDR3. The full variable domain, completed using reference TRBV5-1 and TRBJ2-3, is KAGVTQTPRYLIKTRGQQVTLSCSPISGHRSVSWYQQTPGQGLQFLFEYFSETQRNKGNFPGRFSGRQFSNSRSEMNVSTLELGDSALYLCASRNRGYTQYFGPGTRLTVL.

This chain links TRBV6-5 with TRBJ2-5, with 8 positions matching TRBD1. V lost 3 bases and J lost 3; bases outside the gene matches: 6. From germline, CDR1 is MNHEY and CDR2 SVGAGI. This CDR3 contains 15 residues. DNA for the CDR3: TGTGCCAGCAGTTATATCAGGGGGCGCGAAGAGACCCAGTACTTC. Translation: CASSYIRGREETQYF.

This clone was seen only a few times. This chain links TRBV30 with TRBJ2-6; a weak D match, TRBD2 (5 bases). CDR1 and CDR2 (germline): GTSNPN, SVGIG (reference sequence). V lost 5 bases and J 0 bases, leaving 17 bases between the germline ends. This CDR3 contains 17 residues. The CDR3 nucleotides read TGTGCCTGGCGCCGAGGGAGACTCCGCTCTGGGGCCAACGTCCTGACTTTC. Amino acid sequence: CAWRRGRLRSGANVLTF.

This chain links TRBV28 with TRBJ2-1, with 10 bases that match TRBD2. The CDR3 covers 16 residues. Germline CDR1 MDHEN, CDR2 SYDVKM. V was pared by 0 bases and J by 6 bases, with 5 bases of the junction left unmatched. In DNA form, the CDR3 reads TGTGCCAGCAGTTTATGGGCTAGCGGGAGTATCAATGAGCAGTTCTTC. This encodes CASSLWASGSINEQFF.

Only one count was recorded for this clone. The rearrangement links TRBV7-9 to TRBJ2-1; 8 positions agree with TRBD1. The CDR3 is 12 residues long. V lost 0 bases and J lost 13; bases outside the gene matches: 2. Germline V gene lookup returns CDR1 SEHNR and CDR2 FQNEAQ (reference sequence). CDR3: CASSLARGQQFF. CDR3 DNA sequence: TGTGCCAGCAGCTTAGCCAGGGGGCAACAGTTCTTC.